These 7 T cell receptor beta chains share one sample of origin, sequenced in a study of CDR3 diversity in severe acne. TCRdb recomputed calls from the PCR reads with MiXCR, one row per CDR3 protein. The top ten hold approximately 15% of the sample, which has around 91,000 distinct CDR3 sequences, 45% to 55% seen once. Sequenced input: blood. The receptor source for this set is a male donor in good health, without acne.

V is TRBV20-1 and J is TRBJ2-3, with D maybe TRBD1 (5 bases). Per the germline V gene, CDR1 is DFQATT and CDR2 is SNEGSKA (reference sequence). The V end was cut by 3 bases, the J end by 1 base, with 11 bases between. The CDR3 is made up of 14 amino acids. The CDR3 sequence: CSASQGLGTDTQYF. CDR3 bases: TGCAGTGCTAGTCAGGGCTTAGGCACAGATACGCAGTATTTT.

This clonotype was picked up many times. For the CDR3, the DNA is TGTGCCAGCACCCACGGCGGTAACACTGAAGCTTTCTTT. The encoded protein is CASTHGGNTEAFF. The rearrangement links TRBV5-6 to TRBJ1-1; D not resolved. V lost 6 bases to trimming and J lost 2 bases, with 11 bases between them. The CDR3 length is 13 residues. The germline gives CDR1 SGHDT, CDR2 YYEEEE.

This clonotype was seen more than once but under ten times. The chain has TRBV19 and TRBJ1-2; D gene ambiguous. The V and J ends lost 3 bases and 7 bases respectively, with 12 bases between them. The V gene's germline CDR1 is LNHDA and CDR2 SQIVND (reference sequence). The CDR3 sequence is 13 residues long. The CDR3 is CASSIFPNGGYTF. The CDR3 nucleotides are TGTGCCAGTAGTATCTTCCCCAATGGTGGCTACACCTTC.

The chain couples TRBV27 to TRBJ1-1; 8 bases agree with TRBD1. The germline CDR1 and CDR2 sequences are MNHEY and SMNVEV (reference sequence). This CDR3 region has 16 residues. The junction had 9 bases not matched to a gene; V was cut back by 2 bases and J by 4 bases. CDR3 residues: CASSLHNRGGSTEAFF. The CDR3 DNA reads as TGTGCCAGCAGTTTACATAACAGGGGGGGGAGCACTGAAGCTTTCTTT.

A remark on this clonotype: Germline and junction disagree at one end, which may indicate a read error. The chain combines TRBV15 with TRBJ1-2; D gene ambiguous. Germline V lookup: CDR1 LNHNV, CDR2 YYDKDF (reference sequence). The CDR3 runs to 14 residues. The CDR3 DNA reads TGTGCCACCAGCAGAGATCGCTGGGTCTATGGCTGCACCTTC. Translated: CATSRDRWVYGCTF.

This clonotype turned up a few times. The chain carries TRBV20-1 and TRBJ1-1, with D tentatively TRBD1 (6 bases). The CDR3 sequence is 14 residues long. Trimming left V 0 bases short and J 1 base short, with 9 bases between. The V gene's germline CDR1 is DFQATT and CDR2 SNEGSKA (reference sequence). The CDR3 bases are TGCAGTGCTAGAGACCCGACAGGGAACACTGAAGCTTTCTTT. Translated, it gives CSARDPTGNTEAFF.

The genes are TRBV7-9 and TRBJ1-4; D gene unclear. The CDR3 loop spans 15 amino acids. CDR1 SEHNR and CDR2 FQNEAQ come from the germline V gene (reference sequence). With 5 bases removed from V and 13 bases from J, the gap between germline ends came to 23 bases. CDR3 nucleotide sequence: TGTGCCAGCAGCCCATTAGGGAGAGGACCCTCAGTACTGTTTTTT. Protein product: CASSPLGRGPSVLFF.